Following are 13 T cell receptor beta chains from one sample sequenced in a study of shared clonotypes between healthy human individuals. Clones were sequenced by immunoSEQ multiplex PCR, and TCRdb holds only the in-frame ones, with some missing. Here the sample spans about 2.3 million clones, 85% to 95% being singletons. The material sequenced was naive CD4+ T cells from PBMCs. Subset here: CD45RA+ positively selected. The source is a young man in good health. Some clones in this sample may be carry-over from other donors' samples.

This chain uses TRBV2 with TRBJ2-2, with D maybe TRBD2 (6 bases). The CDR3 extends over 16 amino acids. Germline CDR1 reads SNHLY; CDR2 reads FYNNEI. Trimming cost V 6 bases and J 3 bases, with 17 bases left between them. The CDR3 region has the DNA TGTGCCAGCAGCGCCCTACGGGGGACCTACACCGGGGAGCTGTTTTTT. As protein: CASSALRGTYTGELFF.

V gene TRBV21-1 combines with J gene TRBJ2-5; the table assigns TRBD1, which was not confirmed against the DNA. TRBV21-1 is classified as a pseudogene. The CDR3 extends over 9 amino acids. The CDR3 loop is CASQETQYF. The CDR3 nucleotides are TGTGCCAGCCAGGAAACCCAGTACTTC.

This chain uses TRBV11-3 with TRBJ2-2, with D unclear. Trimming removed 5 bases from V and 0 bases from J, with 10 bases in between. Germline lookup yields CDR1 SGHNT and CDR2 YENEEA. This CDR3 has 15 amino acids. CDR3 nucleotide sequence: TGTGCCAGCAGCCCGGCCTGGACGAACACCGGGGAGCTGTTTTTT. Its translation: CASSPAWTNTGELFF.

The CDR3 coding sequence is TGTGCCAGCAGCCGACTAGCGGGGGACACAGATACGCAGTATTTT. It is translated as CASSRLAGDTDTQYF. V and J are TRBV11-1 and TRBJ2-3; 12 nucleotides match TRBD2. Per the germline V gene, CDR1 is SGHAT and CDR2 is FQDESV (reference sequence). The CDR3 has 15 amino acids. V shed 5 bases, J shed 2 bases, and the junction held 2 bases outside the gene matches.

V is TRBV30 and J is TRBJ2-7; maybe TRBD1 (7 bases). Germline V gives CDR1 GTSNPN, CDR2 SVGIG (reference sequence). Trimming pared 3 bases from V and 7 bases from J, leaving 19 bases between. There are 14 residues in the CDR3. CDR3: CAWSLGGYRGEQYF. The CDR3 DNA follows: TGTGCCTGGAGCCTAGGGGGGTACAGGGGAGAGCAGTACTTC. Drawing the rest from reference TRBV30 and TRBJ2-7, the complete variable domain is SQTIHQWPATLVQPVGSPLSLECTVEGTSNPNLYWYRQAAGRGLQLLFYSVGIGQISSEVPQNLSASRPQDRQFILSSKKLLLSDSGFYLCAWSLGGYRGEQYFGPGTRLTVT.

V and J are TRBV28 and TRBJ1-4; 8 nucleotides match TRBD1. This CDR3 is built from 16 residues. CDR1 MDHEN and CDR2 SYDVKM come from the germline V gene. The V and J ends lost 6 bases and 2 bases, in that order; junction bases with no gene match: 8. The CDR3 region is CASRSDRGGTNEKLFF. As DNA, the CDR3 is TGTGCCAGCAGGTCTGACAGGGGAGGTACTAATGAAAAACTGTTTTTT.

This clone was seen only once. The chain employs TRBV6-6 and TRBJ1-1; TRBD1 is a possible D gene (5 bases). CDR1 and CDR2 (germline): MNHNY, SVGAGI (reference sequence). The germline V and J ends were trimmed by 5 bases and 1 base, with 14 bases remaining between them. The CDR3 runs 15 residues. In DNA form, the CDR3 reads TGTGCCAGCAGTCAGTGGAGGGGACGGAACACTGAAGCTTTCTTT. It encodes CASSQWRGRNTEAFF.

V gene TRBV28 combines with J gene TRBJ2-7, with 7 bases lining up with TRBD2. CDR3 length: 14 residues. V lost 6 bases to trimming and J lost 9 bases; unmatched junction nucleotides: 14. CDR1 is MDHEN and CDR2 is SYDVKM in the germline V gene. The CDR3: CASSPPRGAGWQYF. In DNA form, the CDR3 reads TGTGCCAGCAGCCCTCCACGAGGAGCGGGGTGGCAGTACTTC.

J is TRBJ2-7 and V is TRBV4-1, with D perhaps TRBD1 or TRBD2 (5 bases each). V gave up 2 bases and J gave up 0 bases, with 11 bases separating them. CDR1 and CDR2 from the germline V gene are MGHRA and YSYEKL. The CDR3 spans 15 residues. The CDR3 loop is CASSQTGAYSYEQYF. CDR3 bases: TGCGCCAGCAGCCAAACCGGGGCATACTCCTACGAGCAGTACTTC.

J is TRBJ2-7 and V is TRBV19, with 10 nucleotides matching TRBD2. This CDR3 region has 15 residues. Germline values: CDR1 LNHDA, CDR2 SQIVND (reference sequence). V trimming: 6 bases; J trimming: 4 bases; junction bases outside the gene matches: 9. CDR3 DNA sequence: TGTGCCAGTAGGATATCTAGCGGGAGCTTTTACGAGCAGTACTTC. Translation gives CASRISSGSFYEQYF.

The chain uses TRBV10-3 and TRBJ1-4; 7 nucleotides match TRBD1. Trimming took 6 bases from V and 3 from J; bases not matched to a gene: 10. The germline CDR1 and CDR2 sequences are ENHRY and SYGVKD. The CDR3 extends over 16 amino acids. DNA of the CDR3: TGTGCCATCAGCGGCGACAGGGTAGTGGCTAATGAAAAACTGTTTTTT. Its translation is CAISGDRVVANEKLFF.

This clone was found once. At the DNA level, this CDR3 is encoded by other sequences in the same sample as well. This rearrangement joins TRBV18 to TRBJ2-7; tentative D call: TRBD1 (5 bases). CDR1 is KGHSH, CDR2 LQKENI, per germline. Trimming left V 2 bases short and J 0 bases short, with 11 bases between. This CDR3 is 15 amino acids long. For the CDR3, the DNA is TGTGCCAGCTCACCATCGGGCCAGGGCTCCTACGAGCAGTACTTC. Encoded protein: CASSPSGQGSYEQYF.

Concerning this clone itself: Other nucleotide sequences in the sample specify the same CDR3. V usage is TRBV5-1 and J usage is TRBJ2-5, with TRBD2 matching over 12 bases. The V and J ends lost 4 bases and 4 bases, in that order; junction bases with no gene match: 11. The CDR3 sequence is 17 residues long. Germline-derived CDR1 and CDR2 are SGHRS and YFSETQ. Here the CDR3 reads CASSPGLAGGSGETQYF. In DNA, the CDR3 is TGCGCCAGCAGCCCGGGACTAGCGGGCGGGTCGGGAGAGACCCAGTACTTC.